Listed here are 10 T cell receptor beta chains from one sample, sequenced in a study of a mutant IDH1 vaccine in newly diagnosed glioma. Stated time point: week 35, safety follow-up. The investigators gave 300 ug of mutant IDH1 20-mer peptide in each vaccine dose, together with topical imiquimod. Sequencing used immunoSEQ multiplex PCR; TCRdb keeps in-frame clones, though not all of them. The table includes about 32,000 clones, 81% detected once. Which antigens these TCRs recognize remains unknown. The specimen comprised PBMCs, sampled from a glioma patient whose treatment included an IDH1 peptide vaccine. Every receptor here comes from a man in his thirties or forties with glioma.

The chain has TRBV7-2 and TRBJ2-1, with D tentatively TRBD2 (6 bases). The CDR3 length is 13 residues. Trimming removed 6 bases at V and 4 bases at J, with 10 bases between. Germline assignment: CDR1 SGHTA and CDR2 FQGNSA. The CDR3 region has the DNA TGTGCCAGCAGGGGCGGGATATACAATGAGCAGTTCTTC. Protein: CASRGGIYNEQFF.

This clone occurred a few times. The V call is TRBV5-1, the J call TRBJ1-5; D is perhaps TRBD1 (5 bases). V was trimmed by 4 bases and J by 4 bases, leaving 12 bases between them. Germline V gene data show CDR1 as SGHRS and CDR2 as YFSETQ. The CDR3 is made up of 14 amino acids. For the CDR3, the DNA is TGCGCCAGCAGCGTGGACGGGGGGAATCAGCCCCAGCATTTT. Translated: CASSVDGGNQPQHF. Variable domain in full (rest from reference TRBV5-1 and TRBJ1-5): KAGVTQTPRYLIKTRGQQVTLSCSPISGHRSVSWYQQTPGQGLQFLFEYFSETQRNKGNFPGRFSGRQFSNSRSEMNVSTLELGDSALYLCASSVDGGNQPQHFGDGTRLSIL.

There are a few counts of this clone. V usage is TRBV29-1 and J usage is TRBJ1-1, with D tentatively TRBD1 (5 bases). There are 12 residues in the CDR3. Germline CDR1 and CDR2: SQVTM and ANQGSEA. V was cut by 2 bases and J by 6 bases, with 10 bases left in between. The CDR3 loop is CSVERVRAEAFF. CDR3 in DNA: TGCAGCGTTGAACGGGTCAGGGCTGAAGCTTTCTTT.

This chain uses TRBV7-9 with TRBJ1-1, with TRBD1 matching over 9 bases. With 8 bases clipped from V and 1 base from J, the junction kept 8 bases outside the gene matches. The CDR3 is 15 residues long. Germline CDR1 and CDR2: SEHNR and FQNEAQ (reference sequence). The CDR3 here is CASGVRQGENTEAFF. The CDR3 DNA reads TGTGCCAGCGGGGTTAGACAGGGGGAGAACACTGAAGCTTTCTTT.

This chain joins TRBV5-4 and TRBJ1-1; D perhaps matches TRBD1 (5 bases). The length of the CDR3 is 12 residues. V was shortened by 0 bases and J by 7 bases, with 7 bases between the two germline ends. Per germline, CDR1 SGHNT and CDR2 YYREEE (reference sequence). The CDR3 coding sequence is TGTGCCAGCAGCTTGGGGGACGGTGAAGCTTTCTTT. It yields the protein CASSLGDGEAFF. Together with reference TRBV5-4 and TRBJ1-1, the CDR3 gives the full variable domain: ETGVTQSPTHLIKTRGQQVTLRCSSQSGHNTVSWYQQALGQGPQFIFQYYREEENGRGNFPPRFSGLQFPNYSSELNVNALELDDSALYLCASSLGDGEAFFGQGTRLTVV.

The chain employs TRBV29-1 and TRBJ2-3, with no clear D. Trimming left V 7 bases short and J 3 bases short, with 8 bases between. This CDR3 has 11 amino acids. CDR1 is SQVTM and CDR2 is ANQGSEA in the germline V gene. The chain's CDR3 is CSAGRTDTQYF. The CDR3 nucleotides are TGCAGCGCCGGACGGACAGATACGCAGTATTTT.

V gene TRBV10-1 combines with J gene TRBJ2-3; maybe TRBD2 (6 bases). Germline CDR1 reads WNHNN; CDR2 reads SYGVQD (reference sequence). V dropped 3 bases and J dropped 3 bases, with 16 bases sitting between them. The length of the CDR3 is 16 residues. In DNA form, the CDR3 reads TGCGCCAGCAGTGAATGGACTACTGTTGGTACAGATACGCAGTATTTT. As protein: CASSEWTTVGTDTQYF.

The J gene is TRBJ1-2, the V gene TRBV2; 7 nucleotides line up with TRBD1. CDR1 and CDR2 (germline): SNHLY, FYNNEI. The CDR3 runs to 15 residues. Trimming took 6 bases from V and 3 from J; bases not matched to a gene: 10. The CDR3 DNA reads TGTGCCAGCAGACCTTGGACAGGCGAGCACTATGGCTACACCTTC. As protein: CASRPWTGEHYGYTF.

This chain connects TRBV9 to TRBJ1-2; D is unresolved. Germline CDR1 SGDLS, CDR2 YYNGEE. The CDR3 runs 18 residues. V lost 3 bases to trimming and J lost 1 base, with 22 bases between them. CDR3 sequence (DNA): TGTGCCAGCAGCGAGACCGACTACGGGCCGCGAGGTAACTATGGCTACACCTTC. This translates into CASSETDYGPRGNYGYTF. Variable domain in full (rest from reference TRBV9 and TRBJ1-2): DSGVTQTPKHLITATGQRVTLRCSPRSGDLSVYWYQQSLDQGLQFLIQYYNGEERAKGNILERFSAQQFPDLHSELNLSSLELGDSALYFCASSETDYGPRGNYGYTFGSGTRLTVV.

This clone was counted a single time. This chain links TRBV5-1 with TRBJ1-5; D perhaps matches TRBD1 (5 bases). The germline V gene encodes CDR1 SGHRS and CDR2 YFSETQ. The CDR3 totals 15 residues. V was pared by 2 bases and J by 5 bases, with 14 bases between. CDR3 bases: TGCGCCAGCAGCTTATTACCAGGGAGTTATCAGCCCCAGCATTTT. Its protein product is CASSLLPGSYQPQHF.